The 23 T cell receptor beta chains reported below all come from one sample, sequenced in a study of T cell responses to AZD1222 COVID-19 vaccine. TCRdb's copy holds only in-frame clones and misses some; the assay was immunoSEQ multiplex PCR. This sample has approximately 170,000 clones, with around 90% found just once. This sample comprised peripheral blood, obtained 28 days after the second AZD1222 dose. These receptors came from an adult who received the AZD1222 COVID-19 vaccine.

This clone was picked up many times. The gene calls are TRBV24-1 and TRBJ2-1, with D perhaps being TRBD1 or TRBD2 (5 bases each). V lost 4 bases and J lost 8, with 8 bases in between. CDR3 length: 12 residues. Germline CDR1 reads KGHDR; CDR2 reads SFDVKD. Written as DNA, the CDR3 is TGTGCCACCAGTGACGAGGGGCATGAGCAGTTCTTC. It is translated as CATSDEGHEQFF.

The CDR3 nucleotides are TGTGCCAGCTCACGTCAATCCGCGGGACAGGGACTGTATACGCAGTATTTT. Translating gives CASSRQSAGQGLYTQYF. The V call is TRBV18, the J call TRBJ2-3; TRBD1 aligns across 9 bases. Germline V gene sequence: CDR1 KGHSH, CDR2 LQKENI. This CDR3 is built from 17 residues. V was clipped by 4 bases and J by 7 bases; unmatched bases: 15.

This clone was found once. The genes are TRBV3-1 (or the pseudogene TRBV3-2) and TRBJ1-2; D gene uncertain. V lost 0 bases to trimming and J lost 2 bases, with 13 bases between them. Germline V gene lookup returns CDR1 LGHDT and CDR2 YNNKEL (reference sequence). The CDR3 extends over 16 amino acids. This chain's CDR3 is CASSQDRGSGNYGYTF. In nucleotides, the CDR3 is TGTGCCAGCAGCCAAGATCGTGGGAGCGGGAACTATGGCTACACCTTC.

This rearrangement joins TRBV7-2 to TRBJ1-5; no clear D. Germline loops: CDR1 SGHTA, CDR2 FQGNSA. Trimming cost V 4 bases and J 7 bases, with 11 bases left between them. CDR3 length: 13 residues. CDR3 amino acids: CASSSGLRQPQHF. CDR3 nucleotides: TGTGCCAGCAGCTCAGGTCTTCGGCAGCCCCAGCATTTT.

The chain joins TRBV7-9 to TRBJ1-5, with D maybe TRBD1 (6 bases). The V gene lost 5 bases and the J gene lost 1 base, with 9 bases spanning the gap. Germline V gene lookup returns CDR1 SEHNR and CDR2 FQNEAQ (reference sequence). This CDR3 contains 14 residues. The CDR3 spells CASSPGDSNQPQHF. In nucleotides, the CDR3 is TGTGCCAGCAGCCCAGGGGACAGCAATCAGCCCCAGCATTTT. Combining the CDR3 with reference TRBV7-9 and TRBJ1-5 gives the whole variable domain DTGVSQNPRHKITKRGQNVTFRCDPISEHNRLYWYRQTLGQGPEFLTYFQNEAQLEKSRLLSDRFSAERPKGSFSTLEIQRTEQGDSAMYLCASSPGDSNQPQHFGDGTRLSIL.

The chain carries TRBV5-1 and TRBJ1-1, with a possible D match to TRBD1 (5 bases). The germline V and J ends were trimmed by 0 bases and 9 bases, with 9 bases remaining between them. Per the germline V gene, CDR1 is SGHRS and CDR2 is YFSETQ. This CDR3 has 12 amino acids. The CDR3 sequence is CASSLEGAQAFF. CDR3 DNA: TGCGCCAGCAGCTTGGAAGGGGCCCAAGCTTTCTTT.

Points on this clone: The sample carries other DNA sequences with the same CDR3. The chain links TRBV4-2 to TRBJ1-1; no firm D call. CDR1 is LGHNA and CDR2 is YNFKEQ in the germline V gene. With 1 base removed from V and 1 base from J, the gap between germline ends came to 7 bases. This CDR3 region has 14 residues. The CDR3: CASSQGDRNTEAFF. The CDR3 DNA follows: TGTGCCAGCAGCCAAGGAGATAGGAACACTGAAGCTTTCTTT.

The chain recombines TRBV7-9 with TRBJ1-4; D is possibly TRBD1 (6 bases). Germline CDR1 SEHNR, CDR2 FQNEAQ (reference sequence). The CDR3 consists of 15 residues. Between the trimmed V and J ends, which lost 5 bases and 6 bases, there was a span of 16 bases. The DNA of the CDR3 is TGTGCCAGCAGCCCGTCAGGACAGAATTATGAAAAACTGTTTTTT. It encodes CASSPSGQNYEKLFF. The variable domain in full, completed from reference TRBV7-9 and TRBJ1-4, reads DTGVSQNPRHKITKRGQNVTFRCDPISEHNRLYWYRQTLGQGPEFLTYFQNEAQLEKSRLLSDRFSAERPKGSFSTLEIQRTEQGDSAMYLCASSPSGQNYEKLFFGSGTQLSVL.

The V and J genes are TRBV4-1 and TRBJ1-2, with D perhaps TRBD1 (6 bases). Germline V lookup: CDR1 MGHRA, CDR2 YSYEKL. The CDR3 contains 14 residues. V dropped 0 bases and J dropped 6 bases, with 11 bases sitting between them. The CDR3 sequence is CASSQETGMHGYTF. As DNA, the CDR3 is TGCGCCAGCAGCCAAGAAACAGGGATGCATGGCTACACCTTC.

The chain employs TRBV6-5 and TRBJ2-7; unclear D gene. The V end lost 4 bases, the J end lost 0 bases, and 7 bases lay between the germline ends. This CDR3 comprises 13 residues. CDR1 is MNHEY and CDR2 is SVGAGI in the germline V gene. CDR3 loop: CASSFSISYEQYF. The CDR3 DNA sequence: TGTGCCAGCAGTTTTAGCATCTCCTACGAGCAGTACTTC.

The chain couples TRBV12-3 or TRBV12-4 to TRBJ2-5, with D possibly being TRBD2 (5 bases). V lost 6 bases and J 2 bases, leaving 10 bases between the germline ends. The CDR3 contains 13 residues. The CDR3 nucleotides are TGTGCCAGCAGGGATCGGGGTCAAGAGACCCAGTACTTC. It codes for CASRDRGQETQYF.

On this clone: Germline and junction disagree at one end, which may indicate a read error. This chain joins TRBV7-7 and TRBJ2-5; D might be TRBD2 (6 bases). Germline V lookup: CDR1 SSHAT, CDR2 FNYEAQ (reference sequence). The CDR3 is 15 amino acids. CDR3 loop: CASSLGGGLGGTQYF. In DNA form, the CDR3 reads TGTGCTAGCAGCTTAGGAGGAGGGCTCGGGGGGACCCAGTACTTC.

J is TRBJ2-7 and V is TRBV28, with TRBD2 matching over 12 bases. The germline gives CDR1 MDHEN, CDR2 SYDVKM. The ends lost 2 bases at V and 6 bases at J; junction bases unmatched: 14. CDR3 length equals 18 residues. The CDR3 sequence: CASSLRASGGVRNGEQYF. CDR3 nucleotide sequence: TGTGCCAGCAGTTTACGGGCTAGCGGGGGGGTAAGGAACGGCGAGCAGTACTTC.

The chain has TRBV5-4 and TRBJ1-1; D may be TRBD1 (5 bases). This CDR3 has 15 amino acids. Trimming cost V 4 bases and J 5 bases, with 18 bases left between them. Germline CDR1 is SGHNT and CDR2 is YYREEE (reference sequence). In DNA, the CDR3 is TGTGCCAGCAGCCGGATGGAGGGGCTCAAGACTGAAGCTTTCTTT. Translation gives CASSRMEGLKTEAFF.

This sequence joins TRBV5-6 and TRBJ2-7; D may be TRBD2 (5 bases). The germline V gene has CDR1 SGHDT and CDR2 YYEEEE. The CDR3 is 15 residues long. V gave up 0 bases and J gave up 2 bases, with 12 bases separating them. The CDR3 coding sequence is TGTGCCAGCAGCTTGGCTTTTTCGGAGGCCTACGAGCAGTACTTC. It specifies CASSLAFSEAYEQYF.

V usage is TRBV9 and J usage is TRBJ2-7, with TRBD2 matching 7 bases. Germline CDR1 SGDLS, CDR2 YYNGEE. This CDR3 has 15 amino acids. V lost 0 bases, J lost 0 bases, and 3 bases stayed unmatched. In DNA form, the CDR3 reads TGTGCCAGCAGCGTAGAAGCGGGAAGCTCCTACGAGCAGTACTTC. This encodes CASSVEAGSSYEQYF.

The chain's CDR3 is CASSSWERAEAFF. CDR3 DNA sequence: TGCGCCAGCAGCTCTTGGGAAAGGGCTGAAGCTTTCTTT. This chain connects TRBV5-1 to TRBJ1-1; D gene uncertain. CDR1 is SGHRS, CDR2 YFSETQ, per germline. The CDR3 extends over 13 amino acids. V was pared by 3 bases and J by 6 bases, with 12 bases between.

V usage is TRBV13 and J usage is TRBJ2-1; D tentatively reads TRBD1 or TRBD2 (6 bases each). The CDR3 has 15 amino acids. Trimming shortened V by 4 bases and J by 4 bases, and 14 bases separated the two germline ends. Germline V gene lookup returns CDR1 PRHDT and CDR2 FYEKMQ (reference sequence). The CDR3 sequence: CASSSEGGGYNEQFF. In DNA, the CDR3 is TGTGCCAGCAGCTCCGAGGGGGGCGGGTACAATGAGCAGTTCTTC.

V and J are TRBV13 and TRBJ1-1, with a possible D match to TRBD1 (6 bases). Deletions cut 5 bases from V and 1 base from J, with 14 bases between. This CDR3 is 15 amino acids long. Germline lookup yields CDR1 PRHDT and CDR2 FYEKMQ (reference sequence). The CDR3 is CASSPRGMGNTEAFF. In DNA, the CDR3 is TGTGCCAGCAGCCCCAGGGGAATGGGGAACACTGAAGCTTTCTTT.

This rearrangement joins TRBV5-1 to TRBJ2-7, with 9 nucleotides matching TRBD1. The germline CDR1 and CDR2 sequences are SGHRS and YFSETQ. The CDR3 consists of 14 residues. V lost 3 bases, J lost 7 bases, and 8 bases stayed unmatched. The CDR3 region is CASSSGTGSREQYF. In DNA form, the CDR3 reads TGCGCCAGCAGCTCCGGGACAGGGTCGCGGGAGCAGTACTTC. Variable domain in full (rest from reference TRBV5-1 and TRBJ2-7): KAGVTQTPRYLIKTRGQQVTLSCSPISGHRSVSWYQQTPGQGLQFLFEYFSETQRNKGNFPGRFSGRQFSNSRSEMNVSTLELGDSALYLCASSSGTGSREQYFGPGTRLTVT.

As to this clone: A junction end diverges from the germline sequence, so it may reflect a read error. The rearrangement links TRBV7-7 to TRBJ1-1; 11 bases are a match to TRBD1. CDR1 and CDR2 (germline): SSHAT, FNYEAQ (reference sequence). The CDR3 runs to 18 residues. CDR3 in amino acids: CASSPFFGTGGIGTEAFF. CDR3 bases: TGTGCTAGCAGCCCTTTTTTCGGGACAGGGGGAATAGGCACTGAAGCTTTCTTT.

This clone was seen a single time. The gene calls are TRBV18 and TRBJ1-4; 9 bases agree with TRBD1. Germline CDR1 is KGHSH and CDR2 is LQKENI. This CDR3 spans 16 amino acids. V lost 6 bases to trimming and J lost 3 bases; unmatched junction nucleotides: 8. The CDR3 DNA reads TGTGCCAGCTCGGGGGACAGGGACTTTCCTAATGAAAAACTGTTTTTT. The encoded protein is CASSGDRDFPNEKLFF.

The chain employs TRBV18 and TRBJ1-2, with D perhaps matching TRBD1 (5 bases). Between the trimmed V and J ends, which lost 0 bases and 4 bases, there was a span of 12 bases. Per germline, CDR1 KGHSH and CDR2 LQKENI. CDR3 length: 15 residues. CDR3 residues: CASSPPLGGGYGYTF. In nucleotides, the CDR3 is TGTGCCAGCTCACCACCGCTCGGGGGAGGCTATGGCTACACCTTC.